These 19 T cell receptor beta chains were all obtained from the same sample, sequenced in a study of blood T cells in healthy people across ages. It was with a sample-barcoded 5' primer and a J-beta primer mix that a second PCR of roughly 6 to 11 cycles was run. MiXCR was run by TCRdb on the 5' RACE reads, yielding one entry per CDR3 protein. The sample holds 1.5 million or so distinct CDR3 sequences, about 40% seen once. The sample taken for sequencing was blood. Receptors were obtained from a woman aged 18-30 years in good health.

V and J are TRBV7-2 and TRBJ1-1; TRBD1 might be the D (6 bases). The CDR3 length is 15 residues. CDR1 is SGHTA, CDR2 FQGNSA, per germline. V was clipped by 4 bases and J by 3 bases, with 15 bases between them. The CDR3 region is CASSYAGGWDTEAFF. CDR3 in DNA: TGTGCCAGCAGCTACGCGGGGGGCTGGGACACTGAAGCTTTCTTT.

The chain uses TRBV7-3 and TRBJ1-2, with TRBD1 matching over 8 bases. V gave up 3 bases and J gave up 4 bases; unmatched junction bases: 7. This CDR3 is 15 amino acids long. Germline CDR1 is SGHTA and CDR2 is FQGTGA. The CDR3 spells CASSLGQGQGYGYTF. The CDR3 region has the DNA TGTGCCAGCAGCTTGGGGCAAGGACAGGGCTATGGCTACACCTTC.

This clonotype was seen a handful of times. The CDR3 bases are TGCAGTGCTGGACTGATCCAAGAGACCCAGTACTTC. It codes for CSAGLIQETQYF. This chain uses TRBV20-1 with TRBJ2-5, with a weak D call TRBD2 (5 bases). Trimming left V 5 bases short and J 1 base short, with 8 bases between. The germline V gene encodes CDR1 DFQATT and CDR2 SNEGSKA (reference sequence). The CDR3 covers 12 residues.

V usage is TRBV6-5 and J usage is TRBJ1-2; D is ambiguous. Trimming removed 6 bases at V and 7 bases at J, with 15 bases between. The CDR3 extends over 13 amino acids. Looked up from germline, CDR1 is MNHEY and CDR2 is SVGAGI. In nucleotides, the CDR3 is TGTGCCAGCAGCCCCAGTCCCTCGGGTGGCTACACCTTC. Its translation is CASSPSPSGGYTF.

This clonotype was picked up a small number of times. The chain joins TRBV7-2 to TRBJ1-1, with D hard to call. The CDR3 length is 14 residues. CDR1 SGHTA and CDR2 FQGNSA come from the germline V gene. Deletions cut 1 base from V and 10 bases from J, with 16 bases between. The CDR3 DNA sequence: TGTGCCAGCAGCTTAGACCCCAGACGGCCTGCAGCTTTCTTT. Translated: CASSLDPRRPAAFF.

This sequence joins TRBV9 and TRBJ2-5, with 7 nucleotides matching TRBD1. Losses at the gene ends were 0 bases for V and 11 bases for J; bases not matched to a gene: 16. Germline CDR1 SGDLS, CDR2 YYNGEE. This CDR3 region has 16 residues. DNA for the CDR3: TGTGCCAGCAGCGTAGACCCAGGGACAGCCTACAATGAGCAGTACTTC. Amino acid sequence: CASSVDPGTAYNEQYF.

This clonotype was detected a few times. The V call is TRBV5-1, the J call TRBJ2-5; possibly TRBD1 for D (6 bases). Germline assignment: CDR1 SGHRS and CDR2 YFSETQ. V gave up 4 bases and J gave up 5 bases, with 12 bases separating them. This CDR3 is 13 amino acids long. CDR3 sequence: CASSATRGETQYF. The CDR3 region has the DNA TGCGCCAGCAGCGCTACTAGGGGGGAGACCCAGTACTTC.

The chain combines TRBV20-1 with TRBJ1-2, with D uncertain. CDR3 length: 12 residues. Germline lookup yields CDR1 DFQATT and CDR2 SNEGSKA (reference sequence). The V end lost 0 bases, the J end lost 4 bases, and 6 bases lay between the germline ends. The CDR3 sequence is CSAREPPYGYTF. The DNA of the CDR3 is TGCAGTGCTAGAGAGCCGCCCTATGGCTACACCTTC.

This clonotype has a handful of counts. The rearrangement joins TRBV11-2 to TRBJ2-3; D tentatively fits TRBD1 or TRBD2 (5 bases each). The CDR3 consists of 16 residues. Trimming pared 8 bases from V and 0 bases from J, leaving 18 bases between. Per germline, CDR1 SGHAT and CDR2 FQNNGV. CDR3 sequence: CASRWGVATSTDTQYF. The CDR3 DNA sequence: TGTGCCAGCCGGTGGGGCGTAGCGACTAGCACAGATACGCAGTATTTT.

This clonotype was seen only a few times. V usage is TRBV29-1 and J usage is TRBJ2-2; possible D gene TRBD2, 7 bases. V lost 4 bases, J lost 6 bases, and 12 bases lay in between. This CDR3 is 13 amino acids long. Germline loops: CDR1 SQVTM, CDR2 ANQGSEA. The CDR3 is CSVVMGGPGELFF. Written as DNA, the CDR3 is TGCAGCGTTGTGATGGGGGGGCCCGGGGAGCTGTTTTTT.

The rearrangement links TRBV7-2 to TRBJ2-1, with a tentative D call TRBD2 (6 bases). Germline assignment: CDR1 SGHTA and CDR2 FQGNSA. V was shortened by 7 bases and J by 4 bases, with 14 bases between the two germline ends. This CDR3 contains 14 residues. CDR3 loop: CASTLPGRYNEQFF. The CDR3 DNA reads TGTGCCAGCACCCTGCCAGGGAGGTACAATGAGCAGTTCTTC.

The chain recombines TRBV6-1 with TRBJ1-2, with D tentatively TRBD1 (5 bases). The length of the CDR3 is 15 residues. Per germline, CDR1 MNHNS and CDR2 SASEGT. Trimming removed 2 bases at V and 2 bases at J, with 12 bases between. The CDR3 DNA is TGTGCCAGCAGTGAATCGGGGACGGCGAACTATGGCTACACCTTC. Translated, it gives CASSESGTANYGYTF.

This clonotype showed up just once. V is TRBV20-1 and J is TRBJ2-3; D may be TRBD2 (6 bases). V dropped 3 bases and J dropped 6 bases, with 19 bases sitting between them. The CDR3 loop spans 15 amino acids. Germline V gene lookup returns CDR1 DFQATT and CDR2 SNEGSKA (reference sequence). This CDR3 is CSASLPGGKADTQYF. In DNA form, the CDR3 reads TGCAGTGCTAGTCTCCCCGGCGGGAAGGCCGATACGCAGTATTTT.

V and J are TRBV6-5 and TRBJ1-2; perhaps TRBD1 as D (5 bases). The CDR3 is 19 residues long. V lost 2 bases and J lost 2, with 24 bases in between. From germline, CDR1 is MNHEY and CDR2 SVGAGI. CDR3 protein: CASSYLRGDSPLLNYGYTF. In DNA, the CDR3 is TGTGCCAGCAGTTACCTACGGGGGGATTCGCCGCTCCTAAACTATGGCTACACCTTC.

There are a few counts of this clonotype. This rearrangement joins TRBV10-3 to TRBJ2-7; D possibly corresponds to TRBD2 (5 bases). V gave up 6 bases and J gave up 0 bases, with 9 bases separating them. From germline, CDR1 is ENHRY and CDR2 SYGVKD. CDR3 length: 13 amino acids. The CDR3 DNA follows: TGTGCCATCAGGGTCGGGATCTCCTACGAGCAGTACTTC. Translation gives CAIRVGISYEQYF.

The CDR3 spells CASKRKEEAFF. The CDR3 DNA sequence: TGCGCCAGCAAGAGGAAGGAAGAAGCTTTCTTT. The chain couples TRBV5-1 to TRBJ1-1; no reliable D call. Germline V CDR1 and CDR2: SGHRS, YFSETQ. V lost 6 bases to trimming and J lost 8 bases, with 11 bases between them. The CDR3 covers 11 residues.

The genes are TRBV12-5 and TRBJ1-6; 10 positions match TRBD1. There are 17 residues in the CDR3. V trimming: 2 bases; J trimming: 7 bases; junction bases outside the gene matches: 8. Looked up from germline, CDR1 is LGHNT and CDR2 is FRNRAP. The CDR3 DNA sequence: TGTGCTAGTGGTTTGTCCCCGGGACAGGGGTCCAATTCACCCCTCCACTTT. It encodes CASGLSPGQGSNSPLHF.

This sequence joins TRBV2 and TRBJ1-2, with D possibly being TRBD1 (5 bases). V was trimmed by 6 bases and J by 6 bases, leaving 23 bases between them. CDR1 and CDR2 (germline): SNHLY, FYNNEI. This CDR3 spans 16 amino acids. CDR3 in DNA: TGTGCCAGCAGCTTTGGAATGGGGCCTACTCTAAATGGCTACACCTTC. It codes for CASSFGMGPTLNGYTF.

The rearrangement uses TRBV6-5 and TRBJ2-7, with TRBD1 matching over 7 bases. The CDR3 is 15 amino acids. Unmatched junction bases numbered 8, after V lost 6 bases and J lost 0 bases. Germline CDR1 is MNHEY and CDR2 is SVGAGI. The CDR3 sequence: CASRSQGTFSYEQYF. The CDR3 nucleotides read TGTGCCAGCAGGTCACAGGGGACCTTCTCCTACGAGCAGTACTTC.